Reported below is one T cell receptor beta chain. Its target is unknown. Germline-derived CDR1 and CDR2 are SGHTA and FQGNSA. V lost 2 bases and J lost 0, with 10 bases in between. The CDR3 has 16 amino acids. There were likely unrecorded immune exposures, though donors were nominally healthy when sampled. The record originates from a study of cytomegalovirus exposure and HLA in healthy donors. Points from the study as a whole: Roughly uniform sequencing depth across donors was assumed, possibly incorrectly. Several top significant clusters appeared, in a later analysis, to be linked to common viral pathogens.

PCR primers comprised 60 Vbeta and 13 Jbeta primers. Sequencing used immunoSEQ multiplex PCR; TCRdb keeps in-frame clones, though not all of them. The sample comprises approximately 170,000 clones, around four fifths of which are singletons, and more than 1% rests with the top ten. V gene TRBV7-2 combines with J gene TRBJ2-2, with D possibly being TRBD1 (5 bases). The sample comprised PBMCs. The clonotype was recovered from a boy aged 2 to 10 in good health and CMV-seronegative. In nucleotides, the CDR3 is TGTGCCAGCAGCTTACGACAGCGTTCGAACACCGGGGAGCTGTTTTTT. As protein: CASSLRQRSNTGELFF. The whole variable domain, remainder taken from reference TRBV7-2 and TRBJ2-2, is GAGVSQSPSNKVTEKGKDVELRCDPISGHTALYWYRQSLGQGLEFLIYFQGNSAPDKSGLPSDRFSAERTGGSVSTLTIQRTQQEDSAVYLCASSLRQRSNTGELFFGEGSRLTVL.